Below, 3 T cell receptor delta chains from the same sample are listed, as sequenced in a study of γδ T cells in repeated Plasmodium falciparum infection (dated by TCRdb to the early 2020s). Receptor amplification or capture employed multiplex PCR. Sequencing was performed on an Illumina MiSeq. With CATT, TCRdb called clones again from the public reads; duplicate DNA rows were later joined. The sample table contains tens of thousands of delta-chain clones; only one count was recorded for over 1.5% of them. Approximately 16% of the sample is taken by the ten largest. For bulk TCR repertoire analysis, Vgamma9/Vdelta2+ and Vdelta2-negative gammadelta T cell populations were flow-sorted out of peripheral blood mononuclear cells. The sequencing sample was made of gamma-delta T cells from blood. These receptors were taken from a pool of human donors (malaria-infected and uninfected, not separated).

Concerning this clone itself: It differs at one base from a far larger clone, so likely a read error. The same CDR3 can be traced to other DNA sequences in this sample. Here the CDR3 reads CALGAIPGDLKGRKTDKLIF. For the CDR3, the DNA is TGTGCTCTTGGGGCAATACCGGGGGACTTAAAAGGGCGTAAGACCGATAAACTCATCTTT. The chain uses TRDV1 and TRDJ1; D may be TRDD3 (6 bases). As TCRdb names no J gene, one was assigned here on the basis of a DNA match to germline. The CDR3 runs 20 residues. The ends were cut back, 4 bases at V and 2 bases at J, with 29 bases in the middle. Germline assignment: CDR1 TSWWSYY and CDR2 QGS.

In its sample, this clone was seen a few times. This sequence is one base from a far larger clone and is likely a read error. The sample contains more than one DNA sequence encoding this CDR3. J is TRDJ2 and V is TRDV1, with a possible D match to TRDD3 (5 bases). TCRdb lists no J gene, so it was determined here by aligning the DNA to germline. V lost 2 bases and J lost 8, with 39 bases in between. Germline CDR1 is TSWWSYY and CDR2 is QGS. This CDR3 is built from 23 residues. CDR3 nucleotides: TGTGCTCTTGGGGAATCCACCCTGCTTTACTTCGTACGGGGGGTACTTTACCCGGCACAACTCTTCTTT. Its translation: CALGESTLLYFVRGVLYPAQLFF.

As to this clone: A read error is the likely source, as a far larger clone sits one nucleotide away. The sample contains more than one DNA sequence encoding this CDR3. This chain joins TRDV3 and TRDJ1; 9 bases fit TRDD3. The CDR3 is 19 residues long. Germline CDR1 and CDR2: TVYSNPD and GDNSRS (reference sequence). CDR3 sequence: CAFNYRRPYWGTYTDKLIF. The CDR3 DNA reads TGTGCCTTTAACTACCGACGCCCGTACTGGGGGACGTACACCGATAAACTCATCTTC.